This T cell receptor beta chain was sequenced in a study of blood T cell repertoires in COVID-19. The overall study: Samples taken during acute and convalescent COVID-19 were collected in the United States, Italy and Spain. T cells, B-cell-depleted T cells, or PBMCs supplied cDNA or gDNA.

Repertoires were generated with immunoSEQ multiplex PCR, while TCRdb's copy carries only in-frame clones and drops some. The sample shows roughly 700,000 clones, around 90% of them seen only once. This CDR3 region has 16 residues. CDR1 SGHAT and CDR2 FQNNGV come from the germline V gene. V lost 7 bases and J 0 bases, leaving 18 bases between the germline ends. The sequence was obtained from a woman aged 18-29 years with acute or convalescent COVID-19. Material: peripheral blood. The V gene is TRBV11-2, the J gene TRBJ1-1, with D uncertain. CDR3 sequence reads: CASTRVREVMNTEAFF. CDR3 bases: TGTGCCAGCACCCGGGTAAGAGAGGTCATGAACACTGAAGCTTTCTTT.